A single sample gave rise to the 3 T cell receptor beta chains below, sequenced in a study of blood T cell repertoires in COVID-19. Libraries were prepared by immunoSEQ multiplex PCR; TCRdb keeps only in-frame clonotypes and omits some of them. This table holds about 200,000 clones, around 82% found once. The sequencing sample was made of PBMCs or T cells enriched from blood (not recorded which). These receptors were collected from a man aged 40-49 years who had recovered from COVID-19.

The chain uses TRBV9 and TRBJ1-5; D is possibly TRBD1 (6 bases). This CDR3 is 15 amino acids long. The V and J ends lost 0 bases and 2 bases respectively, with 9 bases between them. CDR1 and CDR2 from the germline V gene are SGDLS and YYNGEE. The CDR3 DNA reads TGTGCCAGCAGCGTAGGAGGGGGAGGCAATCAGCCCCAGCATTTT. Translating it yields CASSVGGGGNQPQHF.

The genes are TRBV7-2 and TRBJ1-5, with D unresolved. The V end lost 1 base, the J end lost 4 bases, and 8 bases lay between the germline ends. The CDR3 is 14 amino acids. The germline CDR1 and CDR2 sequences are SGHTA and FQGNSA. CDR3 bases: TGTGCCAGCAGCTTAGTTCCAGCGAATCAGCCCCAGCATTTT. This gives the protein CASSLVPANQPQHF. The full variable domain, rest sourced from reference TRBV7-2 and TRBJ1-5, is GAGVSQSPSNKVTEKGKDVELRCDPISGHTALYWYRQSLGQGLEFLIYFQGNSAPDKSGLPSDRFSAERTGGSVSTLTIQRTQQEDSAVYLCASSLVPANQPQHFGDGTRLSIL.

The rearrangement joins TRBV5-1 to TRBJ1-3; tentatively, D is TRBD1 (6 bases). CDR1 is SGHRS and CDR2 is YFSETQ in the germline V gene. Trimming shortened V by 4 bases and J by 7 bases, and 18 bases separated the two germline ends. This CDR3 spans 15 amino acids. For the CDR3, the DNA is TGCGCCAGCAGCACCGGACCCTACAGGGAGAACACCATATATTTT. Translation: CASSTGPYRENTIYF.